This is a list of T cell receptor beta chains from one sample in a study of cytomegalovirus exposure and HLA in healthy donors. Profiling relied on immunoSEQ multiplex PCR, and the TCRdb table lists in-frame clones only, not all of them. The sample yields 82,000 or so clones, around 92% seen once. The specimen was PBMCs. The origin of the receptors is a man aged 18 to 29 in good health and CMV-seronegative. Both conserved end residues are part of each CDR3. The order of the fields is CDR3 length, clone size, J gene, V gene, D gene, CDR3 protein. A D gene is named only where the DNA matches it firmly. Clone size is stated in some rows and not others, as once, few, many or a class when expanded.

>17|NA|TRBJ2-1|TRBV9|TRBD2
CASSPTGLAGDYNEQFF
>16|NA|TRBJ1-1|TRBV7-9|TRBD1
CASSLDPGQGNTEAFF
>18|NA|TRBJ1-5|TRBV2|TRBD1
CASRGPSGTGGSNQPQHF
>14|NA|TRBJ2-7|TRBV11-2|TRBD1
CASSLGTGAYEQYF
>19|NA|TRBJ2-2|TRBV7-9|TRBD2
CASSLGLFGGSQNTGELFF
>15|NA|TRBJ1-5|TRBV7-6|NA
CASSLGGWGNQPQHF
>14|NA|TRBJ2-7|TRBV18|NA
CASSPVEGKLVQYF
>13|NA|TRBJ1-5|TRBV7-9|NA
CASSSAGDQPQHF
>14|NA|TRBJ1-5|TRBV19|NA
CASSRGYSNQPQHF
>15|NA|TRBJ2-1|TRBV6-5|NA
CASRFRLGGYNEQFF
>15|NA|TRBJ2-1|TRBV6-5|TRBD1
CASSRWTGGSDEQFF
>12|NA|TRBJ1-1|TRBV7-2|NA
CASLGQTTEAFF
>10|NA|TRBJ2-3|TRBV30|TRBD2
CAFEGGRQYF
>15|NA|TRBJ2-1|TRBV7-9|NA
CASSLRLETYNEQFF
>15|NA|TRBJ2-1|TRBV5-4|NA
CASSLGRSSYNEQFF
>16|NA|TRBJ1-2|TRBV18|NA
CASSRSGESLLSGYTF
>15|NA|TRBJ2-3|TRBV19|NA
CASRPLGGGTDTQYF
>15|NA|TRBJ2-7|TRBV18|NA
CASSPGYVGLYEQYF
>15|NA|TRBJ2-3|TRBV6-1|NA
CASSEAGSSTDTQYF
>18|NA|TRBJ2-7|TRBV5-4|NA
CASSLDSFINFSLYEQYF
>16|NA|TRBJ2-1|TRBV11-3|TRBD2
CASSQQTSGVSNEQFF
>14|NA|TRBJ1-6|TRBV7-9|TRBD1
CASSLGQGGTPLHF
>15|NA|TRBJ2-6|TRBV2|NA
CASSEPGAGANVLTF
>14|NA|TRBJ2-7|TRBV2|TRBD2
CASSGLAGYYEQYF
>14|NA|TRBJ2-2|TRBV6-6|TRBD1
CASYDRGGTGELFF
>12|once|TRBJ2-7|TRBV2|NA
CASSDRRPEQYF
>17|NA|TRBJ1-2|TRBV9|TRBD1
CASSGPGQGADNYGYTF
>11|NA|TRBJ2-1|TRBV20-1|NA
CSAPRANEQFF
>16|NA|TRBJ1-2|TRBV15|NA
CATSRGRGASSYGYTF
>14|NA|TRBJ1-1|TRBV5-4|NA
CASSLTGISTEAFF
>15|NA|TRBJ1-1|TRBV9|NA
CASSPRWAMNTEAFF
>12|NA|TRBJ1-1|TRBV6-5|TRBD1
CASSHDRGEAFF
>17|NA|TRBJ1-2|TRBV27|TRBD1
CASSPSEGDRNPYGYTF
>15|NA|TRBJ2-5|TRBV7-9|TRBD1
CASSPSPVRGETQYF
>15|NA|TRBJ1-1|TRBV7-6|NA
CASILGGGLNTEAFF
>17|NA|TRBJ2-1|TRBV7-9|TRBD2
CAITTGLAGSSYNEQFF
>15|NA|TRBJ2-7|TRBV7-8|NA
CASSLDQGSPLEQYF
>14|NA|TRBJ2-7|TRBV6-6|NA
CASSRDGSSYEQYF
>15|NA|TRBJ1-5|TRBV2|NA
CASRANGGGGQPQHF
>16|NA|TRBJ2-3|TRBV18|TRBD2
CASSLILAQPTDTQYF
>15|NA|TRBJ2-3|TRBV6-5|TRBD1
CASSRTTGGTDTQYF
>17|NA|TRBJ2-3|TRBV7-9|NA
CASSSPMDRKSTDTQYF
>13|NA|TRBJ2-1|TRBV5-1|NA
CASSLAASNEQFF
>14|NA|TRBJ1-5|TRBV18|TRBD1
CASSYGTGNQPQHF
>14|NA|TRBJ2-5|TRBV28|NA
CASREDISRKTQYF